This T cell receptor (beta chain) derives from a study of molecular identifiers for immune sequencing clone quantification. Whole-study results and caveats: In CMV-specific effectors, clones above 20 copies held over 98% of molecules; naive, under 1%.

MiXCR was run by TCRdb on the PCR reads, yielding one entry per CDR3 protein. This sample has 460,000 or so distinct CDR3 sequences, with about 26% found just once. In its sample, this clonotype was seen a few times. As yet, its antigen is unknown. This sequence originates from a human donor in good health. Some libraries in this study had Jurkat cell RNA spiked in. What was sequenced was naive CD8+ T cells from blood, with Jurkat cell RNA spiked in. Subset: FACS-sorted CD8+CD4-CCR7+CD45RA+ naive T cells.

The CDR3 DNA is TGTGCCAGCAGCCCCCGGACTAGCGAACCCTACGAGCAGTACTTC. It is translated as CASSPRTSEPYEQYF. The chain employs TRBV7-9 and TRBJ2-7; 9 nucleotides align to TRBD2. Per germline, CDR1 SEHNR and CDR2 FQNEAQ (reference sequence). The CDR3 runs to 15 residues. V shed 5 bases, J shed 2 bases, and the junction held 7 bases outside the gene matches.